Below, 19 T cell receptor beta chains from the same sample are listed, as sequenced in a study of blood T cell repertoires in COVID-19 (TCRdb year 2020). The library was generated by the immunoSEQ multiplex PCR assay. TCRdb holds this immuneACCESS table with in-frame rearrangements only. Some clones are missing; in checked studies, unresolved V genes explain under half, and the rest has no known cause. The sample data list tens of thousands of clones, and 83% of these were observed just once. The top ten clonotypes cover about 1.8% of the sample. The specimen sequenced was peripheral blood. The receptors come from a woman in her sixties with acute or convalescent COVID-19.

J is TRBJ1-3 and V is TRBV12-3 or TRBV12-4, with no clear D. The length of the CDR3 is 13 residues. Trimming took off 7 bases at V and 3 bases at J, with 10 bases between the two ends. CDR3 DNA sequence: TGTGCCAGCATCAAGACTCTTGGAAACACCATATATTTT. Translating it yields CASIKTLGNTIYF.

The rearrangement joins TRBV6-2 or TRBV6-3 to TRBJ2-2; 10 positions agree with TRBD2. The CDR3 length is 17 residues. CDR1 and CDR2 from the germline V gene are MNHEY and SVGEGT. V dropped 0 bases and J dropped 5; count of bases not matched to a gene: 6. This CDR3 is CASSYSSGRAFTGELFF. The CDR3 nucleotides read TGTGCCAGCAGTTACTCGAGCGGGAGGGCCTTTACCGGGGAGCTGTTTTTT.

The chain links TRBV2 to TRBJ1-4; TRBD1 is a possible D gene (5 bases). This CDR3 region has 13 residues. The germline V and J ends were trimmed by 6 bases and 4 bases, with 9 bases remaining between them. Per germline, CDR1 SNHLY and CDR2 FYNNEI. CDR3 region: CASRGEYNEKLFF. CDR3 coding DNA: TGTGCCAGCAGAGGGGAATATAATGAAAAACTGTTTTTT.

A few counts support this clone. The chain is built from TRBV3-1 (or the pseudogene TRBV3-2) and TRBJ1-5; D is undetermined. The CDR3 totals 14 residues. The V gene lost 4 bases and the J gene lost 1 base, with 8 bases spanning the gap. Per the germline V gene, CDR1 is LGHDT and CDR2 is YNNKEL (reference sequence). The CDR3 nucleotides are TGTGCCAGCAGCCCTACCCTAAGCAATCAGCCCCAGCATTTT. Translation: CASSPTLSNQPQHF.

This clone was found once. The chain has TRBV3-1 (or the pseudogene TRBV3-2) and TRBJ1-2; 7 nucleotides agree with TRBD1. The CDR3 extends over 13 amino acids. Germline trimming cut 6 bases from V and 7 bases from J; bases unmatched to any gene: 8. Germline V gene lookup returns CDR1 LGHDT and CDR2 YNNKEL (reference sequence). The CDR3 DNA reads TGTGCCAGCAGGGCAGGGACAGTCGGTGGCTACACCTTC. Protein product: CASRAGTVGGYTF.

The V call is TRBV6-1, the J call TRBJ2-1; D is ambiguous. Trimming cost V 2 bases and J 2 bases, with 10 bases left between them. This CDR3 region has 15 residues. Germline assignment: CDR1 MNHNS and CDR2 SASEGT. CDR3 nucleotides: TGTGCCAGCAGTGAATCCCCGGAGCCCTACAATGAGCAGTTCTTC. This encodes CASSESPEPYNEQFF.

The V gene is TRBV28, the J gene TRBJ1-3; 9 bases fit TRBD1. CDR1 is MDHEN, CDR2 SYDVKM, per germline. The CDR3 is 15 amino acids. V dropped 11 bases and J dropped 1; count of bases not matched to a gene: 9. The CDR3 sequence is CACYKQGASGNTIYF. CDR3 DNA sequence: TGTGCCTGCTATAAACAGGGGGCGTCTGGAAACACCATATATTTT.

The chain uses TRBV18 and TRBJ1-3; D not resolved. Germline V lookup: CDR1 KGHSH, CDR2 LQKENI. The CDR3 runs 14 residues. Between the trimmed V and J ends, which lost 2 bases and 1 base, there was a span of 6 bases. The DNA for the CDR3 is TGTGCCAGCTCACCAGGCCAGTCTGGAAACACCATATATTTT. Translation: CASSPGQSGNTIYF.

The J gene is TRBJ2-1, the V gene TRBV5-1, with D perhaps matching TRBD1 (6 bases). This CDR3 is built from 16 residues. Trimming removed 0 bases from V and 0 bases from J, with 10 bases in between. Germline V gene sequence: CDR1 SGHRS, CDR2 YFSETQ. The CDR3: CASSLVARGSYNEQFF. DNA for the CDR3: TGCGCCAGCAGCTTGGTCGCCAGGGGCTCCTACAATGAGCAGTTCTTC.

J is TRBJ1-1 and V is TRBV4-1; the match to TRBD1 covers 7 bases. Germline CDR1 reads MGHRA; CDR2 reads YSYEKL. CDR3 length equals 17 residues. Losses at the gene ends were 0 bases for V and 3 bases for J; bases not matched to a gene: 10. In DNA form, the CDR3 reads TGCGCCAGCAGCCAAGACGGACAGGTCGTTTCGGACACTGAAGCTTTCTTT. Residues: CASSQDGQVVSDTEAFF.

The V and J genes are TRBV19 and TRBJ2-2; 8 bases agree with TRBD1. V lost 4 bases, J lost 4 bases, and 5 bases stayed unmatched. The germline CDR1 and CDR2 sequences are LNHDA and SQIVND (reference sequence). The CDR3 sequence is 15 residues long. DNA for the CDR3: TGTGCCAGTAGTAGGCAGGGGGCGGTCACCGGGGAGCTGTTTTTT. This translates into CASSRQGAVTGELFF.

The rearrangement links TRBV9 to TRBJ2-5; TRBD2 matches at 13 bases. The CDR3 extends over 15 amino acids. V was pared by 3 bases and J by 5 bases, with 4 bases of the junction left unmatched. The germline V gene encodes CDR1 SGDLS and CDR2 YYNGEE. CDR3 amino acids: CASSAGTSGVETQYF. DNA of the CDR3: TGTGCCAGCAGCGCGGGGACTAGCGGGGTGGAGACCCAGTACTTC.

CDR3 protein: CASSFGGTRGNTGELFF. CDR3 DNA sequence: TGTGCCAGCAGCTTTGGGGGGACTAGAGGGAACACCGGGGAGCTGTTTTTT. This rearrangement joins TRBV5-4 to TRBJ2-2, with 8 bases matching TRBD2. This CDR3 spans 17 amino acids. V trimming: 2 bases; J trimming: 1 base; junction bases outside the gene matches: 7. Germline V lookup: CDR1 SGHNT, CDR2 YYREEE (reference sequence).

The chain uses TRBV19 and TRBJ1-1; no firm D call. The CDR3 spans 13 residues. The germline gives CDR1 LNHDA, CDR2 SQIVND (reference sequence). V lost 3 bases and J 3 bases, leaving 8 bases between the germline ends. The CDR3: CASSIFLDTEAFF. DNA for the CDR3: TGTGCCAGTAGTATTTTCCTAGACACTGAAGCTTTCTTT.

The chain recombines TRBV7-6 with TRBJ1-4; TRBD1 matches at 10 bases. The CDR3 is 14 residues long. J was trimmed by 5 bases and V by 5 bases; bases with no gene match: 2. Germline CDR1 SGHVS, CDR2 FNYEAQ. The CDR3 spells CASSPGQGNEKLFF. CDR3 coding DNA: TGTGCCAGCAGCCCGGGACAGGGGAATGAAAAACTGTTTTTT.

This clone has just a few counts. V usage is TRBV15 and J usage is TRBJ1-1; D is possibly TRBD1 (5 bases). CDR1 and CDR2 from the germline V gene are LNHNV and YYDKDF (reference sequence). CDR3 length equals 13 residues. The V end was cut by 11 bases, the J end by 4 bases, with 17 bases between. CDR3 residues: CAAAGASSTEAFF. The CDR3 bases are TGTGCCGCCGCTGGGGCCTCTAGCACTGAAGCTTTCTTT.

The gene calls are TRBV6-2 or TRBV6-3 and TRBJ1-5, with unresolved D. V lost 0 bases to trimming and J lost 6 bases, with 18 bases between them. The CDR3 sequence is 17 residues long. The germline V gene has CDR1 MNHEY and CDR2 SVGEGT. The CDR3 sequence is CASSYSPFSSTAQPQHF. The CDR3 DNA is TGTGCCAGCAGTTACTCTCCCTTTAGCTCGACCGCTCAGCCCCAGCATTTT.

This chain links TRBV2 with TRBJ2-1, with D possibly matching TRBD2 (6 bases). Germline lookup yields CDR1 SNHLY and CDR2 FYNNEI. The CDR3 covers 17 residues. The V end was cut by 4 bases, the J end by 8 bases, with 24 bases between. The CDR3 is CASSVFRGTASVDEQFF. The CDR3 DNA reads TGTGCCAGCAGTGTTTTTCGGGGGACCGCCTCGGTGGATGAGCAGTTCTTC.

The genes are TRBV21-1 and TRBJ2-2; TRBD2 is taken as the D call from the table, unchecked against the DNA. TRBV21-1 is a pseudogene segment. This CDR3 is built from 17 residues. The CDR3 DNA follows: TGTGCCAGCAGCAAATTCTTGGGGGGGTTAAACACCGGGGAGCTGTTTTTT. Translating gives CASSKFLGGLNTGELFF.